The present T cell receptor beta chain was sequenced within a study of blood T cell repertoires in COVID-19. The CDR3 sequence is 14 residues long. Trimming shortened V by 4 bases and J by 2 bases, and 11 bases separated the two germline ends. Germline assignment: CDR1 SQVTM and CDR2 ANQGSEA. Using immunoSEQ multiplex PCR, the repertoire was profiled, and TCRdb retains in-frame clones only, with some absent. This table holds fewer than 300,000 clones, more than 65% found once. The chain couples TRBV29-1 to TRBJ1-4; D not certain. The receptor's source is a person aged 65 to 79 with COVID-19, enrolled during active disease. The sample taken for sequencing was peripheral blood. In nucleotides, the CDR3 is TGCAGCGTTGTCGATCGGGGTACTAATGAAAAACTGTTTTTT. Translated, it gives CSVVDRGTNEKLFF. Filled out from reference TRBV29-1 and TRBJ1-4, the complete variable domain reads SAVISQKPSRDICQRGTSLTIQCQVDSQVTMMFWYRQQPGQSLTLIATANQGSEATYESGFVIDKFPISRPNLTFSTLTVSNMSPEDSSIYLCSVVDRGTNEKLFFGSGTQLSVL.